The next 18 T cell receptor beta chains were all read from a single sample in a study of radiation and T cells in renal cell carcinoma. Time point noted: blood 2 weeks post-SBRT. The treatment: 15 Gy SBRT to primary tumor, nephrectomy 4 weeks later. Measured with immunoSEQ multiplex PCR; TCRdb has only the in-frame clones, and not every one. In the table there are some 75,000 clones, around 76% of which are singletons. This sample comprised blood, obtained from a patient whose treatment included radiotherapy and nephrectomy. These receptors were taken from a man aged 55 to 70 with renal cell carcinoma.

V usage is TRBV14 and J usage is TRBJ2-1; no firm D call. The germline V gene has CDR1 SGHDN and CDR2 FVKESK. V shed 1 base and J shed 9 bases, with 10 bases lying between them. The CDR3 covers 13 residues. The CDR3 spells CASSQARAVEQFF. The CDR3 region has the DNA TGTGCCAGCAGCCAAGCAAGGGCTGTTGAGCAGTTCTTC.

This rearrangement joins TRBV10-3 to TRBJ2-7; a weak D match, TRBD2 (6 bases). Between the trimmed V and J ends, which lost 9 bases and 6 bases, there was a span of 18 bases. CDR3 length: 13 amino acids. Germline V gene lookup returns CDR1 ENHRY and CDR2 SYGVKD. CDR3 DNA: TGTGCCATAAAGGGGCGGGATGACGGCGAGCAGTACTTC. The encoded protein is CAIKGRDDGEQYF.

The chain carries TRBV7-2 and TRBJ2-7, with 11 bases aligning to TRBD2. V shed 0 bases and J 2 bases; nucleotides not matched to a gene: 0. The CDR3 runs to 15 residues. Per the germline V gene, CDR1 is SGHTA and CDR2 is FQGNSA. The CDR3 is CASSLASGRAYEQYF. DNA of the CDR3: TGTGCCAGCAGCTTAGCTAGCGGGAGGGCCTACGAGCAGTACTTC. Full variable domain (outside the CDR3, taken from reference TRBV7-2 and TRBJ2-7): GAGVSQSPSNKVTEKGKDVELRCDPISGHTALYWYRQSLGQGLEFLIYFQGNSAPDKSGLPSDRFSAERTGGSVSTLTIQRTQQEDSAVYLCASSLASGRAYEQYFGPGTRLTVT.

CDR3 nucleotides: TGCGCCAGCAGCCAATCTAGGCAGGGAGGATTCACAGATACGCAGTATTTT. It translates to CASSQSRQGGFTDTQYF. The gene calls are TRBV4-1 and TRBJ2-3; D is possibly TRBD2 (6 bases). Germline CDR1 MGHRA, CDR2 YSYEKL. Trimming took 2 bases from V and 2 from J, leaving 17 bases between them. CDR3 size: 17 residues.

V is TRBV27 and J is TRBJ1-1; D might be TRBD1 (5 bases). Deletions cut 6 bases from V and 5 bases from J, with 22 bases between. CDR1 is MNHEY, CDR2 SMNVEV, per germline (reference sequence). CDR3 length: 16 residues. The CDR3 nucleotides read TGTGCCAGCAGCCTGGATAGTTGGGGGTCGAATACTGAAGCTTTCTTT. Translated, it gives CASSLDSWGSNTEAFF.

The CDR3 is CSTRQGSSYNEQFF. The CDR3, as DNA: TGCAGCACCCGACAGGGTAGCTCCTACAATGAGCAGTTCTTC. V usage is TRBV29-1 and J usage is TRBJ2-1, with 7 nucleotides matching TRBD1. This CDR3 contains 14 residues. J lost 0 bases, V lost 8 bases, and 7 bases had no gene match. Germline CDR1 is SQVTM and CDR2 is ANQGSEA.

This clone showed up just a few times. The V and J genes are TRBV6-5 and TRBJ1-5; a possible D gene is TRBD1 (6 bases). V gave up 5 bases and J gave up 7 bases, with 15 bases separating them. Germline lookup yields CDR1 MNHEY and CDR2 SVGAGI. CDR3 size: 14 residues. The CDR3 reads CASSPWGAKQPQHF. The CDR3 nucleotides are TGTGCCAGCAGTCCCTGGGGGGCAAAACAGCCCCAGCATTTT.

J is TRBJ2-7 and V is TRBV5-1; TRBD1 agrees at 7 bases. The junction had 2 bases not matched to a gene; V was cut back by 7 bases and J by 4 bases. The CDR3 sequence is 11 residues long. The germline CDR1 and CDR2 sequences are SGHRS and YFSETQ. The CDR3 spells CASQGEYEQYF. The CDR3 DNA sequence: TGCGCCAGCCAGGGGGAGTACGAGCAGTACTTC.

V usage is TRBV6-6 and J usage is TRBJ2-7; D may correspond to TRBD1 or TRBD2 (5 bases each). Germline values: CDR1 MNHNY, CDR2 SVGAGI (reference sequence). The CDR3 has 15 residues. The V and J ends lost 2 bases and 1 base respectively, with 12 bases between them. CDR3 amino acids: CASSYRGAESYEQYF. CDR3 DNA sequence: TGTGCCAGCAGTTACAGGGGAGCAGAATCCTACGAGCAGTACTTC.

The CDR3 sequence: CASSQGWGPRQETQYF. Here the CDR3 DNA reads TGCGCCAGCAGCCAAGGATGGGGGCCCCGTCAAGAGACCCAGTACTTC. The chain uses TRBV4-1 and TRBJ2-5; D might be TRBD1 (6 bases). CDR1 and CDR2 (germline): MGHRA, YSYEKL. The CDR3 sequence is 16 residues long. With 1 base removed from V and 2 bases from J, the gap between germline ends came to 14 bases.

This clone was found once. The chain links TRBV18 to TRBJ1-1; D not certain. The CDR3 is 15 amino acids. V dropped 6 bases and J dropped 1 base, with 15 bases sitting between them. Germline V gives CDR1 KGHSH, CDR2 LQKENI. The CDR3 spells CASSPISNRNTEAFF. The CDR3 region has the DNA TGTGCCAGCTCCCCCATCAGCAACAGGAACACTGAAGCTTTCTTT.

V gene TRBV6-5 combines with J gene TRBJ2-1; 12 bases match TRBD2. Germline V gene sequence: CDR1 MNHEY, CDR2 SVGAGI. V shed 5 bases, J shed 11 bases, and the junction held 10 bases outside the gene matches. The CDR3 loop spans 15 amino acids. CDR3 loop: CASSQLAGGPGKQFF. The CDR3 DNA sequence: TGTGCCAGCAGTCAGCTAGCGGGAGGGCCGGGGAAGCAGTTCTTC.

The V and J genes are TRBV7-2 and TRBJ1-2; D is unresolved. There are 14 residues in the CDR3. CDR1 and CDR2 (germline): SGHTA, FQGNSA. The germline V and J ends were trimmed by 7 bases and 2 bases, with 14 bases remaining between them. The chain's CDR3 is CASNPSGRNYGYTF. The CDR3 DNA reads TGTGCCAGCAACCCTTCCGGACGCAACTATGGCTACACCTTC.

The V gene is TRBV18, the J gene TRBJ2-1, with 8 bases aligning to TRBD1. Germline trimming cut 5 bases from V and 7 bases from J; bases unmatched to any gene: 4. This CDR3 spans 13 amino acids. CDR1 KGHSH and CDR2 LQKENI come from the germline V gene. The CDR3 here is CASSGQGVNEQFF. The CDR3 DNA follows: TGTGCCAGCTCAGGACAGGGTGTGAATGAGCAGTTCTTC.

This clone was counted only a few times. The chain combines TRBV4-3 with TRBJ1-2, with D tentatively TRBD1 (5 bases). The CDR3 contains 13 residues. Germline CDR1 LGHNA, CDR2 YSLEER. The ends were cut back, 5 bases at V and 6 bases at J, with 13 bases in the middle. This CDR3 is CASSLVGGDGYTF. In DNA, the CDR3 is TGCGCCAGCAGCTTGGTTGGGGGGGATGGCTACACCTTC.

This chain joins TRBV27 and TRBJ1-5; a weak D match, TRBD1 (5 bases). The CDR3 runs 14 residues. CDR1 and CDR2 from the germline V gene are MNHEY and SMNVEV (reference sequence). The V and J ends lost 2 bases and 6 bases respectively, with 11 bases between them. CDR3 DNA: TGTGCCAGCAGTTTACCGGGGCGGGGTCAGCCCCAGCATTTT. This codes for CASSLPGRGQPQHF.

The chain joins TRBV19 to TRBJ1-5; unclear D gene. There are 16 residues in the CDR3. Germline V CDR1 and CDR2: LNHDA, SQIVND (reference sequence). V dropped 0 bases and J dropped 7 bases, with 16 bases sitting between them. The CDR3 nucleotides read TGTGCCAGTAGTATAGATCTGGCAGGATCTCGGCAGCCCCAGCATTTT. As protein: CASSIDLAGSRQPQHF.

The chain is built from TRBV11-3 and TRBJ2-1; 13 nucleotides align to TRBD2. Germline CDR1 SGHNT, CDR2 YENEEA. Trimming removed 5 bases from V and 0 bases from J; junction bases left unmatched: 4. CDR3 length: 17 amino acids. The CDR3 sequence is CASSPRTSGSSYNEQFF. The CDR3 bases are TGTGCCAGCAGCCCGCGGACTAGCGGGAGCTCCTACAATGAGCAGTTCTTC.